Detailed here is one TCR beta chain. Its matching antigen is unknown. The data stem from a study of T-cell reconstitution after alpha-beta-depleted transplantation in children. Library preparation (for TCRbeta) was performed with unique molecular identifiers. Using its own MiXCR run on the PCR reads, TCRdb lists one record per CDR3 protein. The data hold a few hundred thousand distinct CDR3 sequences, with roughly 10% observed a single time. Study observations and caveats: Some patients showed high day-60 TCRbeta diversity, which derived from surviving recipient T cells and thymic progenitors. Alpha-beta T cells present about two months after transplant were reported to originate from several hundred expanded graft clones. One year post-transplant, T-cell counts and diversity were largely derived from T cells produced anew.

J was trimmed by 9 bases and V by 5 bases; bases with no gene match: 6. This CDR3 region has 15 residues. Germline V gene sequence: CDR1 SGHAT, CDR2 FQDESV (reference sequence). V usage is TRBV11-1 and J usage is TRBJ2-1; 14 nucleotides line up with TRBD2. This receptor was taken from a child under two years old with acute myeloid leukemia, due to receive a stem cell transplant. The source material was PBMCs, sampled before TCRalphabeta/CD19-depleted stem cell transplant. The CDR3 region has the DNA TGTGCCAGCAGCCCTGGGACTAGCGGGGGCGGTGAGCAGTTCTTC. It translates to CASSPGTSGGGEQFF.